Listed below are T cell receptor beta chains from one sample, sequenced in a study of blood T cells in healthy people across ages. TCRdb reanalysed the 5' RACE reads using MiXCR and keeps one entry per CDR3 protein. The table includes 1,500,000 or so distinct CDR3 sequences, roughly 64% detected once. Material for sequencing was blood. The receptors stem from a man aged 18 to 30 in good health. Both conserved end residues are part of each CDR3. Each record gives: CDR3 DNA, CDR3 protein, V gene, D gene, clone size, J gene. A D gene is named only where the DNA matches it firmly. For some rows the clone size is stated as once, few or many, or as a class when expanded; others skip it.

CDR3nt: TGTGCCAGCAGTTTAGCGACTAGCGGTTCCTACAATGAGCAGTTCTTC; CDR3aa: CASSLATSGSYNEQFF; v_gene: TRBV7-6; d_gene: TRBD2; abundance: few; j_gene: TRBJ2-1
CDR3nt: TGTGCCAGCAGCGTAGAGTGGTGGGGCAGACCCTACAATGAGCAGTTCTTC; CDR3aa: CASSVEWWGRPYNEQFF; v_gene: TRBV9; d_gene: .; abundance: .; j_gene: TRBJ2-1
CDR3nt: TGCAGCGTTGAGGTCCCGACAGGGTCGACAGATACGCAGTATTTT; CDR3aa: CSVEVPTGSTDTQYF; v_gene: TRBV29-1; d_gene: TRBD1; abundance: .; j_gene: TRBJ2-3
CDR3nt: TGTGCCAGCAGCTTCCCTTGGAATACTGAAGCTTTCTTT; CDR3aa: CASSFPWNTEAFF; v_gene: TRBV5-6; d_gene: .; abundance: .; j_gene: TRBJ1-1
CDR3nt: TGCAGTGCTAGTCCGGGACTAGCGGGGGGTTACGAGCAGTACTTC; CDR3aa: CSASPGLAGGYEQYF; v_gene: TRBV20-1; d_gene: TRBD2; abundance: .; j_gene: TRBJ2-7
CDR3nt: TGTGCCAGCAGTGAGGGGCAGGGTAACACTGAAGCTTTCTTT; CDR3aa: CASSEGQGNTEAFF; v_gene: TRBV7-9; d_gene: .; abundance: many; j_gene: TRBJ1-1
CDR3nt: TGTGCCAGCAGTCAAAACCGGGACCGAGGGTTTTATGGCTACACCTTC; CDR3aa: CASSQNRDRGFYGYTF; v_gene: TRBV7-2; d_gene: .; abundance: .; j_gene: TRBJ1-2
CDR3nt: TGCAGCACCGGGACTAGCGGGTGGGGTGAGCAGTTCTTC; CDR3aa: CSTGTSGWGEQFF; v_gene: TRBV29-1; d_gene: TRBD2; abundance: .; j_gene: TRBJ2-1
CDR3nt: TGCGCCAGCAGCCGACTCAGGGGGCGCGGGAACGAGCAGTACTTC; CDR3aa: CASSRLRGRGNEQYF; v_gene: TRBV4-1; d_gene: TRBD1; abundance: .; j_gene: TRBJ2-7
CDR3nt: TGCGCCAGCAGTCAATGGACGGATAGCAATCAGCCCCAGCATTTT; CDR3aa: CASSQWTDSNQPQHF; v_gene: TRBV4-1; d_gene: .; abundance: .; j_gene: TRBJ1-5
CDR3nt: TGTGCCAGCAGTTTCCTCTTTCTTGTTAGCGGGGGGGCCGCAGATACGCAGTATTTT; CDR3aa: CASSFLFLVSGGAADTQYF; v_gene: TRBV6-5; d_gene: TRBD2; abundance: .; j_gene: TRBJ2-3
CDR3nt: TGCGCCAGCAGCCCTCGACAGGGGTACACCGGGGAGCTGTTTTTT; CDR3aa: CASSPRQGYTGELFF; v_gene: TRBV4-1; d_gene: TRBD1; abundance: .; j_gene: TRBJ2-2
CDR3nt: TGTGCCATCAGTGGCTCCCATAGCTCCTACGAGCAGTACTTC; CDR3aa: CAISGSHSSYEQYF; v_gene: TRBV10-3; d_gene: .; abundance: .; j_gene: TRBJ2-7
CDR3nt: TGCGCCAGCAGCCAAGACACCGGGACGGTCAACACTGAAGCTTTCTTT; CDR3aa: CASSQDTGTVNTEAFF; v_gene: TRBV4-1; d_gene: .; abundance: .; j_gene: TRBJ1-1
CDR3nt: TGCGCCAGCAGCCAGACCTCCCGGGCCCCTCAAAATGAGCAGTTCTTC; CDR3aa: CASSQTSRAPQNEQFF; v_gene: TRBV4-1; d_gene: .; abundance: .; j_gene: TRBJ2-1
CDR3nt: TGTGCCAGCAGCTTAGACAGGGGGCCGGGGAAGACCCAGTACTTC; CDR3aa: CASSLDRGPGKTQYF; v_gene: TRBV7-2; d_gene: TRBD1; abundance: .; j_gene: TRBJ2-5
CDR3nt: TGTGCCAGCTCACAACCCCGACAGACTCCCCGAGATACGCAGTATTTT; CDR3aa: CASSQPRQTPRDTQYF; v_gene: TRBV28; d_gene: .; abundance: few; j_gene: TRBJ2-3
CDR3nt: TGCAGTGCTAGGGGACTAGCGACTTTCTACGAGCAGTACTTC; CDR3aa: CSARGLATFYEQYF; v_gene: TRBV20-1; d_gene: TRBD2; abundance: .; j_gene: TRBJ2-7
CDR3nt: TGTGCCAGCAGCTCCCCGGGACAGTGGAGTTTGTATGAGCAGTTCTTC; CDR3aa: CASSSPGQWSLYEQFF; v_gene: TRBV11-2; d_gene: TRBD1; abundance: once; j_gene: TRBJ2-1
CDR3nt: TGTGCCAGCAGTTTATGGGGCGGGAGCTCCTACGAGCAGTACTTC; CDR3aa: CASSLWGGSSYEQYF; v_gene: TRBV12-3/TRBV12-4; d_gene: TRBD2; abundance: .; j_gene: TRBJ2-7
CDR3nt: TGTGCCAGCAGTTGGACTAGCGGGAGGCAGCAGTACTTC; CDR3aa: CASSWTSGRQQYF; v_gene: TRBV12-3/TRBV12-4; d_gene: TRBD2; abundance: few; j_gene: TRBJ2-7
CDR3nt: TGTGCCAGCAGGACAGGGTATAGCAATCAGCCCCAGCATTTT; CDR3aa: CASRTGYSNQPQHF; v_gene: TRBV12-3/TRBV12-4; d_gene: TRBD1; abundance: few; j_gene: TRBJ1-5
CDR3nt: TGTGCCAGCAGGCCTCTGAACACTGAAGCTTTCTTT; CDR3aa: CASRPLNTEAFF; v_gene: TRBV12-3/TRBV12-4; d_gene: .; abundance: .; j_gene: TRBJ1-1
CDR3nt: TGTGCCAGCACCAGCGACGAGACCCAGTTCTTC; CDR3aa: CASTSDETQFF; v_gene: TRBV12-3/TRBV12-4; d_gene: .; abundance: .; j_gene: TRBJ2-1
CDR3nt: TGTGCCAGCAGTGAAGTCAGGGGTGGGGAGACCCAGTACTTC; CDR3aa: CASSEVRGGETQYF; v_gene: TRBV2; d_gene: .; abundance: few; j_gene: TRBJ2-5
CDR3nt: TGCGCCAGCAGCCAATACGTTGGGGAAGACAGGGGTCATGGCTACACCTTC; CDR3aa: CASSQYVGEDRGHGYTF; v_gene: TRBV4-1; d_gene: TRBD1; abundance: .; j_gene: TRBJ1-2
CDR3nt: TGCAGCGTTACCACTTCCTACGAGCAGTACTTC; CDR3aa: CSVTTSYEQYF; v_gene: TRBV29-1; d_gene: .; abundance: few; j_gene: TRBJ2-7
CDR3nt: TGCGCCAGCAGCTTGGACGGACAGGGTTTAGGTGGCTACACCTTC; CDR3aa: CASSLDGQGLGGYTF; v_gene: TRBV5-1; d_gene: TRBD1; abundance: .; j_gene: TRBJ1-2
CDR3nt: TGTGCCAGCAGCCCTCACATTAAGGCAGGGCCAGATACGCAGTATTTT; CDR3aa: CASSPHIKAGPDTQYF; v_gene: TRBV3-1; d_gene: .; abundance: .; j_gene: TRBJ2-3
CDR3nt: TGCAGTGCCCTACTTCCGGACAGGGTGGAGACCCAGTACTTC; CDR3aa: CSALLPDRVETQYF; v_gene: TRBV20-1; d_gene: TRBD1; abundance: few; j_gene: TRBJ2-5
CDR3nt: TGTGCCACCAGTGATGTTGACAGACTCAGCACAGATACGCAGTATTTT; CDR3aa: CATSDVDRLSTDTQYF; v_gene: TRBV24-1; d_gene: .; abundance: .; j_gene: TRBJ2-3
CDR3nt: TGTGCCAGCAGCTTAGAGGCTAACTCGGCGCAGTACTTC; CDR3aa: CASSLEANSAQYF; v_gene: TRBV7-2; d_gene: .; abundance: .; j_gene: TRBJ2-5
CDR3nt: TGTGCCAGCAGCCATCAGGGGGGCCTTGGATACAATGAGCAGTACTTC; CDR3aa: CASSHQGGLGYNEQYF; v_gene: TRBV7-2; d_gene: .; abundance: .; j_gene: TRBJ2-7
CDR3nt: TGTGCCAGCAGTCAGTACAACCCGTGGCAGTTCTTC; CDR3aa: CASSQYNPWQFF; v_gene: TRBV6-2/TRBV6-3; d_gene: .; abundance: .; j_gene: TRBJ2-1
CDR3nt: TGTGCCAGCAGCCCCCGCCCGTACACGCCCCCTCTCGAAGAGACCCAGTACTTC; CDR3aa: CASSPRPYTPPLEETQYF; v_gene: TRBV7-9; d_gene: .; abundance: .; j_gene: TRBJ2-5
CDR3nt: TGCAGTGCTAGACAGGAACTAACGACCGGGACAGTATACGAGCAGTACTTC; CDR3aa: CSARQELTTGTVYEQYF; v_gene: TRBV20-1; d_gene: TRBD1; abundance: .; j_gene: TRBJ2-7
CDR3nt: TGTGCCAGCAGCCAAGGGCGGCAGCCCAAAAACATTCAGTACTTC; CDR3aa: CASSQGRQPKNIQYF; v_gene: TRBV3-1; d_gene: .; abundance: .; j_gene: TRBJ2-4
CDR3nt: TGCGCCAGCAGCTTATCGGTCCGACAGGGGGCCTACAATGAGCAGTTCTTC; CDR3aa: CASSLSVRQGAYNEQFF; v_gene: TRBV5-1; d_gene: TRBD1; abundance: .; j_gene: TRBJ2-1
CDR3nt: TGCAGTGCTATTTATCGGGATAGCAATCAGCCCCAGCATTTT; CDR3aa: CSAIYRDSNQPQHF; v_gene: TRBV20-1; d_gene: .; abundance: once; j_gene: TRBJ1-5
CDR3nt: TGCAGTGCTAGACAGGGGGCGTCTTCAGATACGCAGTATTTT; CDR3aa: CSARQGASSDTQYF; v_gene: TRBV20-1; d_gene: TRBD1; abundance: few; j_gene: TRBJ2-3
CDR3nt: TGTGCCAGCAGCGATACAGGGGGCATGGTCTATGGCTACACCTTC; CDR3aa: CASSDTGGMVYGYTF; v_gene: TRBV14; d_gene: TRBD1; abundance: .; j_gene: TRBJ1-2
CDR3nt: TGCAGTGCTAGAGATACCGGACTAAATAATACAGATACGCAGTATTTT; CDR3aa: CSARDTGLNNTDTQYF; v_gene: TRBV20-1; d_gene: .; abundance: .; j_gene: TRBJ2-3
CDR3nt: TGCAGCGTTGTGGCCAGGGCGAGCACAGATACGCAGTATTTT; CDR3aa: CSVVARASTDTQYF; v_gene: TRBV29-1; d_gene: .; abundance: few; j_gene: TRBJ2-3
CDR3nt: TGTGCCAGCAGCCACAGGGGACAGGCCAAAAACATTCAGTACTTC; CDR3aa: CASSHRGQAKNIQYF; v_gene: TRBV3-1; d_gene: TRBD1; abundance: .; j_gene: TRBJ2-4
CDR3nt: TGTGCCAGCAGCTTGGTGGGTCGGGCAGATACGCAGTATTTT; CDR3aa: CASSLVGRADTQYF; v_gene: TRBV5-6; d_gene: .; abundance: few; j_gene: TRBJ2-3
CDR3nt: TGTGCCAGCAGTTTTCTTCGGGACTTAAATTCACCCCTCCACTTT; CDR3aa: CASSFLRDLNSPLHF; v_gene: TRBV27; d_gene: .; abundance: few; j_gene: TRBJ1-6
CDR3nt: TGTGCCAGCAACGTACAGAGTAATTCACCCCTCCACTTT; CDR3aa: CASNVQSNSPLHF; v_gene: TRBV2; d_gene: .; abundance: .; j_gene: TRBJ1-6
CDR3nt: TGTGCCATCAGTGTCGGTAGCGGGAGCTCCTACGAGCAGTACTTC; CDR3aa: CAISVGSGSSYEQYF; v_gene: TRBV10-3; d_gene: TRBD2; abundance: .; j_gene: TRBJ2-7
CDR3nt: TGTGCCAGCAGCTTAGATCTAACAGGCTTATACTACGAGCAGTACTTC; CDR3aa: CASSLDLTGLYYEQYF; v_gene: TRBV11-2; d_gene: .; abundance: .; j_gene: TRBJ2-7
CDR3nt: TGCGCCAGCAGCCAAGACGGGCTAGCCTACAATGAGCAGTTCTTC; CDR3aa: CASSQDGLAYNEQFF; v_gene: TRBV4-1; d_gene: .; abundance: .; j_gene: TRBJ2-1
CDR3nt: TGTGCCAGCAGTACTATTTTCAATGAGCAGTTCTTC; CDR3aa: CASSTIFNEQFF; v_gene: TRBV6-6; d_gene: .; abundance: .; j_gene: TRBJ2-1
CDR3nt: TGTGCCAGCAGCAACCCGGTGGGGGCCTCCTATAATGAGCAGTTCTTC; CDR3aa: CASSNPVGASYNEQFF; v_gene: TRBV7-2; d_gene: .; abundance: .; j_gene: TRBJ2-1
CDR3nt: TGTGCCAGCAGCGTTAACCTCGGGACTAGCGGGGGACAGTACTTC; CDR3aa: CASSVNLGTSGGQYF; v_gene: TRBV9; d_gene: TRBD2; abundance: .; j_gene: TRBJ2-4
CDR3nt: TGTGCCAGCAGTTTAAGGGCGGGGGACTCCTACGAGCAGTACTTC; CDR3aa: CASSLRAGDSYEQYF; v_gene: TRBV28; d_gene: TRBD2; abundance: .; j_gene: TRBJ2-7
CDR3nt: TGTGCCAGCAGTGATGGGGGACAGGGCACAGATACGCAGTATTTT; CDR3aa: CASSDGGQGTDTQYF; v_gene: TRBV2; d_gene: TRBD1; abundance: .; j_gene: TRBJ2-3
CDR3nt: TGTGCCAGCAGCCCGCGGCAGGGTGTGCGCTACGAGCAGTACTTC; CDR3aa: CASSPRQGVRYEQYF; v_gene: TRBV7-9; d_gene: .; abundance: .; j_gene: TRBJ2-7
CDR3nt: TGTGCCAGCAGTCCCCAGGACAGCTTCACAGATACGCAGTATTTT; CDR3aa: CASSPQDSFTDTQYF; v_gene: TRBV6-5; d_gene: .; abundance: few; j_gene: TRBJ2-3